These 20 T cell receptor beta chains originate from one sample sequenced in a study of T-cell reconstitution after alpha-beta-depleted transplantation in children. Preparation of the TCRbeta library used unique molecular identifiers. TCRdb re-analysed the PCR reads in MiXCR, keeping a single row per CDR3 protein. The sample contains just over 350,000 distinct CDR3 sequences, about an eighth of which appear only once. The specimen comprised PBMCs, sampled from the stem cell graft. These receptors came from a human donor who donated a stem cell graft to a child with Fanconi anemia.

This clonotype was seen a few times. CDR3 bases: TGCAGCGGGGGGACCTCCGACCAGGGCTACACCTTC. As protein: CSGGTSDQGYTF. The chain couples TRBV29-1 to TRBJ1-2; tentative D call: TRBD1 (5 bases). This CDR3 has 12 amino acids. Trimming cost V 7 bases and J 8 bases, with 17 bases left between them. Germline CDR1 SQVTM, CDR2 ANQGSEA.

In this sample, this clonotype turned up many times. This chain links TRBV10-3 with TRBJ2-5; weak D call: TRBD1 (5 bases). The CDR3 spans 14 residues. The V and J ends lost 3 bases and 2 bases respectively, with 10 bases between them. The V gene's germline CDR1 is ENHRY and CDR2 SYGVKD. CDR3 bases: TGTGCCATCAGTGAAAGACAGATTCAAGAGACCCAGTACTTC. It codes for CAISERQIQETQYF.

This clonotype turned up a few times. V and J are TRBV29-1 and TRBJ1-5; no clear D gene. V was shortened by 7 bases and J by 4 bases, with 11 bases between the two germline ends. The CDR3 covers 12 residues. CDR1 and CDR2 from the germline V gene are SQVTM and ANQGSEA. CDR3 DNA: TGCAGCGCCCTGGTGGGTAATCAGCCCCAGCATTTT. It yields the protein CSALVGNQPQHF.

This clonotype was counted many times. The rearrangement joins TRBV5-1 to TRBJ1-1, with D maybe TRBD1 (6 bases). The V gene lost 3 bases and the J gene lost 2 bases, with 14 bases spanning the gap. The CDR3 has 15 amino acids. Per germline, CDR1 SGHRS and CDR2 YFSETQ. In nucleotides, the CDR3 is TGCGCCAGCAGCTCGCAGGAACAGGGTAACACTGAAGCTTTCTTT. It encodes CASSSQEQGNTEAFF. The complete variable domain, with remaining parts taken from reference TRBV5-1 and TRBJ1-1, reads KAGVTQTPRYLIKTRGQQVTLSCSPISGHRSVSWYQQTPGQGLQFLFEYFSETQRNKGNFPGRFSGRQFSNSRSEMNVSTLELGDSALYLCASSSQEQGNTEAFFGQGTRLTVV.

V is TRBV20-1 and J is TRBJ2-1, with 8 bases matching TRBD2. The CDR3 is 16 amino acids. V was clipped by 0 bases and J by 5 bases; unmatched bases: 9. The V gene's germline CDR1 is DFQATT and CDR2 SNEGSKA (reference sequence). The CDR3 bases are TGCAGTGCTAGAGACCCGGGACTAGGGGTTCACAATGAGCAGTTCTTC. Its protein is CSARDPGLGVHNEQFF.

This clonotype was detected ten times or more. The CDR3 here is CASSLSHWRGEQFF. Here the CDR3 DNA reads TGTGCCAGCAGCTTATCTCATTGGAGGGGCGAGCAGTTCTTC. The chain uses TRBV7-2 and TRBJ2-1; D might be TRBD2 (6 bases). V lost 2 bases, J lost 10 bases, and 15 bases lay in between. The CDR3 runs 14 residues. Germline CDR1 is SGHTA and CDR2 is FQGNSA.

The chain recombines TRBV20-1 with TRBJ1-5; D is possibly TRBD1 (6 bases). CDR3 length equals 13 residues. Trimming removed 4 bases at V and 5 bases at J, with 12 bases between. The germline CDR1 and CDR2 sequences are DFQATT and SNEGSKA (reference sequence). The CDR3: CSAKWGLDQPQHF. The CDR3 DNA reads TGCAGTGCTAAATGGGGGCTGGATCAGCCCCAGCATTTT.

This clonotype occurred a few times. The chain uses TRBV5-1 and TRBJ1-5; no definite D call. Germline assignment: CDR1 SGHRS and CDR2 YFSETQ. V was trimmed by 4 bases and J by 7 bases, leaving 15 bases between them. The CDR3 consists of 14 residues. CDR3 region: CASSPGGVRQPQHF. The CDR3 DNA is TGCGCCAGCAGCCCCGGCGGGGTGAGGCAGCCCCAGCATTTT.

This chain connects TRBV7-3 to TRBJ2-3, with D tentatively TRBD2 (7 bases). CDR1 and CDR2 from the germline V gene are SGHTA and FQGTGA. The germline V and J ends were trimmed by 10 bases and 5 bases, with 22 bases remaining between them. There are 15 residues in the CDR3. In DNA form, the CDR3 reads TGTGCCACATCTCCTGGGGGGGGCCCGCAAGATACGCAGTATTTT. It yields the protein CATSPGGGPQDTQYF.

This clonotype has only a few counts. V gene TRBV12-3 or TRBV12-4 combines with J gene TRBJ2-1; 7 nucleotides agree with TRBD1. Trimming cost V 7 bases and J 7 bases; bases outside gene matches: 10. This CDR3 comprises 14 residues. The chain's CDR3 is CASTLSGTDNEQFF. CDR3 in DNA: TGTGCCAGCACCCTGTCCGGGACAGATAATGAGCAGTTCTTC.

This clonotype turned up a few times. This chain links TRBV20-1 with TRBJ1-5; D is unresolved. Germline V CDR1 and CDR2: DFQATT, SNEGSKA (reference sequence). V lost 5 bases to trimming and J lost 4 bases, with 12 bases between them. CDR3 length: 13 amino acids. In DNA, the CDR3 is TGCAGTGCTCGGTTCGGGAGGAATCAGCCCCAGCATTTT. It specifies CSARFGRNQPQHF.

This clonotype was picked up a small number of times. The chain employs TRBV7-9 and TRBJ2-7, with a weak D call TRBD1 (5 bases). The CDR3 runs 12 residues. The V gene lost 4 bases and the J gene lost 6 bases, with 10 bases spanning the gap. Germline loops: CDR1 SEHNR, CDR2 FQNEAQ (reference sequence). CDR3 residues: CASSSDSVEQYF. The CDR3 DNA sequence: TGTGCCAGCAGCTCTGACAGTGTCGAGCAGTACTTC. Variable domain in full (rest from reference TRBV7-9 and TRBJ2-7): DTGVSQNPRHKITKRGQNVTFRCDPISEHNRLYWYRQTLGQGPEFLTYFQNEAQLEKSRLLSDRFSAERPKGSFSTLEIQRTEQGDSAMYLCASSSDSVEQYFGPGTRLTVT.

This clonotype was observed at least ten times. The chain couples TRBV29-1 to TRBJ1-5, with a tentative D call TRBD1 (6 bases). The CDR3 covers 14 residues. Germline assignment: CDR1 SQVTM and CDR2 ANQGSEA. Trimming cost V 7 bases and J 6 bases, with 19 bases left between them. The CDR3 DNA follows: TGCAGCGCCGCCGGGAAGGGGGGATCTCAGCCCCAGCATTTT. It encodes CSAAGKGGSQPQHF.

The chain joins TRBV12-3 or TRBV12-4 to TRBJ1-1; D is undetermined. The CDR3 consists of 11 residues. V shed 6 bases and J shed 6 bases, with 8 bases lying between them. CDR3 sequence reads: CASSSEAEAFF. The CDR3 DNA reads as TGTGCCAGCAGCTCAGAGGCTGAAGCTTTCTTT.

The V gene is TRBV29-1, the J gene TRBJ2-5; 8 nucleotides align to TRBD2. V lost 4 bases, J lost 2 bases, and 3 bases stayed unmatched. This CDR3 has 13 residues. Germline-derived CDR1 and CDR2 are SQVTM and ANQGSEA. CDR3 region: CSVAGGAQETQYF. The CDR3 DNA reads as TGCAGCGTTGCCGGGGGGGCGCAAGAGACCCAGTACTTC.

This clonotype was observed a few times. CDR3 DNA sequence: TGTGCCAGCAGCACAGACGGTAACACTGAAGCTTTCTTT. It is translated as CASSTDGNTEAFF. The chain couples TRBV7-2 to TRBJ1-1, with D unclear. V lost 5 bases to trimming and J lost 2 bases, with 9 bases between them. CDR3 size: 13 residues. Germline-derived CDR1 and CDR2 are SGHTA and FQGNSA.

This clonotype was observed at least ten times. This chain links TRBV3-1 with TRBJ1-3, with D possibly matching TRBD1 (5 bases). The V and J ends lost 1 base and 4 bases respectively, with 8 bases between them. From germline, CDR1 is LGHDT and CDR2 YNNKEL (reference sequence). There are 14 residues in the CDR3. This chain's CDR3 is CASSQAGIGNTIYF. The CDR3 region has the DNA TGTGCCAGCAGCCAAGCAGGGATCGGAAACACCATATATTTT.

This clonotype occurred a few times. The V call is TRBV4-1, the J call TRBJ1-4; 8 nucleotides match TRBD1. In germline, CDR1 is MGHRA, CDR2 YSYEKL. V shed 4 bases and J 0 bases; nucleotides not matched to a gene: 7. The CDR3 runs to 17 residues. CDR3 sequence reads: CASSPSGTGATNEKLFF. DNA for the CDR3: TGCGCCAGCAGCCCGTCCGGGACAGGCGCAACTAATGAAAAACTGTTTTTT.

On this clonotype itself: A read error may be the cause here, since a much bigger clone is one base away. The gene calls are TRBV20-1 and TRBJ2-7; no firm D call. The CDR3 length is 11 residues. The V gene's germline CDR1 is DFQATT and CDR2 SNEGSKA (reference sequence). The V gene lost 3 bases and the J gene lost 0 bases, with 3 bases spanning the gap. As DNA, the CDR3 is TGCAGTGCTAGTAACTCCTACGAGCAGTACGTC. Encoded protein: CSASNSYEQYV.

This clonotype was observed a handful of times. The rearrangement links TRBV20-1 to TRBJ2-1; D call uncertain. CDR1 DFQATT and CDR2 SNEGSKA come from the germline V gene (reference sequence). V shed 5 bases and J shed 6 bases, with 17 bases lying between them. CDR3 length: 14 residues. The CDR3 coding sequence is TGCAGTGCTCCGGAGCAGCTTCCCCCCAATGAGCAGTTCTTC. This translates into CSAPEQLPPNEQFF.